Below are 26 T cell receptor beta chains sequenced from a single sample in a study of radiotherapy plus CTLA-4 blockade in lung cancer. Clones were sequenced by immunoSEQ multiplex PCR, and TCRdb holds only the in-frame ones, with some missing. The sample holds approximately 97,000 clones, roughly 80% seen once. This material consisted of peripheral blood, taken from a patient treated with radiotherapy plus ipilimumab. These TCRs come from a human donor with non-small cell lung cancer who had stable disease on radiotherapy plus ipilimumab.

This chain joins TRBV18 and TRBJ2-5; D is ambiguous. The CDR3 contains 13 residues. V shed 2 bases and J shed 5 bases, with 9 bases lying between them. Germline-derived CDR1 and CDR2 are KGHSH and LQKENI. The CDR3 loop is CASSPGLGETQYF. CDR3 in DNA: TGTGCCAGCTCACCAGGGTTGGGGGAGACCCAGTACTTC.

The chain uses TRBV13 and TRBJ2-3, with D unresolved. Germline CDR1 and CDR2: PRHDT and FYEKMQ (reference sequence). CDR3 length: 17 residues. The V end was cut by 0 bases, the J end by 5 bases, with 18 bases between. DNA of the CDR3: TGTGCCAGCAGCTTAGGGGGCCTCCCAACTCGAGGAGATACGCAGTATTTT. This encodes CASSLGGLPTRGDTQYF.

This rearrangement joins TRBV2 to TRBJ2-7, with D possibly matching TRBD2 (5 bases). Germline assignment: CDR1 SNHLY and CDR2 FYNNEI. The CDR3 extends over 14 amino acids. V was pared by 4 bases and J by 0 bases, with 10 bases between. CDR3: CASSGLPSSYEQYF. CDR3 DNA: TGTGCCAGCAGTGGACTACCGAGCTCCTACGAGCAGTACTTC.

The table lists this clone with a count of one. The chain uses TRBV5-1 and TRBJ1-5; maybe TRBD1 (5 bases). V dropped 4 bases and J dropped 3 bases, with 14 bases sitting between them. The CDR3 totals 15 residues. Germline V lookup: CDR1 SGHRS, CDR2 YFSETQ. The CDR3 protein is CASSLGVPYNQPQHF. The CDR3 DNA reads TGCGCCAGCAGCCTGGGGGTTCCATACAATCAGCCCCAGCATTTT.

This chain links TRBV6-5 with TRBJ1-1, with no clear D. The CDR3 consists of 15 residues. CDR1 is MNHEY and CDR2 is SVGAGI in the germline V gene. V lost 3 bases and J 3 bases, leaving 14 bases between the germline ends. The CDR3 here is CASSYMGMLDTEAFF. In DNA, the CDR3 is TGTGCCAGCAGTTATATGGGTATGTTGGACACTGAAGCTTTCTTT.

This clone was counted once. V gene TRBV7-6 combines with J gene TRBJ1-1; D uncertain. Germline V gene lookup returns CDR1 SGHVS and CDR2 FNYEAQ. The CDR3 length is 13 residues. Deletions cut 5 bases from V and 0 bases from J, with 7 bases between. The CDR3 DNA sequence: TGTGCCAGCAGCCTACAAATGAACACTGAAGCTTTCTTT. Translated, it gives CASSLQMNTEAFF. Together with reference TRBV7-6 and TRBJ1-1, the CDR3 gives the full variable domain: GAGVSQSPRYKVTKRGQDVALRCDPISGHVSLYWYRQALGQGPEFLTYFNYEAQQDKSGLPNDRFSAERPEGSISTLTIQRTEQRDSAMYRCASSLQMNTEAFFGQGTRLTVV.

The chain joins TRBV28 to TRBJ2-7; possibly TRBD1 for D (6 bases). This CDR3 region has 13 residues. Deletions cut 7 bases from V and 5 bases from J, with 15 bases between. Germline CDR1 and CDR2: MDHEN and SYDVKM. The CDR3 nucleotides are TGTGCCAGCATAGGTCAGGGGCCCAACGAGCAGTACTTC. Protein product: CASIGQGPNEQYF.

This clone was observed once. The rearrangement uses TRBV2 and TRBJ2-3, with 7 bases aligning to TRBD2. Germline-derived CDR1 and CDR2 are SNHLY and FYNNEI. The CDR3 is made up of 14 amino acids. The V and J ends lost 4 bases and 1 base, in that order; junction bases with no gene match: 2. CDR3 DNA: TGTGCCAGCAGTGTGGCGGGAGGCACAGATACGCAGTATTTT. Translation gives CASSVAGGTDTQYF.

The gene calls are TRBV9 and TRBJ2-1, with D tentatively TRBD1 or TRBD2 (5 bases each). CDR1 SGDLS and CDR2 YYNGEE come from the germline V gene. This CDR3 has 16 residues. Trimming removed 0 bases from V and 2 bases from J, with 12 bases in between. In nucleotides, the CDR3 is TGTGCCAGCAGCGTAGTGGGACGTTTAACCTACAATGAGCAGTTCTTC. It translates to CASSVVGRLTYNEQFF.

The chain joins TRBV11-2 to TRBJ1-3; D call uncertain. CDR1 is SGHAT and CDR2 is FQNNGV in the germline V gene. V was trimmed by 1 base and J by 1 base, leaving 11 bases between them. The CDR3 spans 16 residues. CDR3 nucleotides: TGTGCCAGCAGCTTAGTGCCGGTCTTGTCTGGAAACACCATATATTTT. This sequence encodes CASSLVPVLSGNTIYF.

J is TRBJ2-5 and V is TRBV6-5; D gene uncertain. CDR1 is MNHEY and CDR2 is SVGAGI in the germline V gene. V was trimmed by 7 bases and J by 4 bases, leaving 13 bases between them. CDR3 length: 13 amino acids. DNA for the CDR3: TGTGCCAGCAAGGGAACCGCTTTAGAGACCCAGTACTTC. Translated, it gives CASKGTALETQYF.

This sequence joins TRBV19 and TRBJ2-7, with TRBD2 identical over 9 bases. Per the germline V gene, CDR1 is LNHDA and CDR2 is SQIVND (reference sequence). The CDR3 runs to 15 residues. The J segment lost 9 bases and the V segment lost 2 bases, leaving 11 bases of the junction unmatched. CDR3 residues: CASSIILAGEVGQYF. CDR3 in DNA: TGTGCCAGTAGTATAATCTTAGCGGGAGAAGTGGGGCAGTACTTC. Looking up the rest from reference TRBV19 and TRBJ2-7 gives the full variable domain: DGGITQSPKYLFRKEGQNVTLSCEQNLNHDAMYWYRQDPGQGLRLIYYSQIVNDFQKGDIAEGYSVSREKKESFPLTVTSAQKNPTAFYLCASSIILAGEVGQYFGPGTRLTVT.

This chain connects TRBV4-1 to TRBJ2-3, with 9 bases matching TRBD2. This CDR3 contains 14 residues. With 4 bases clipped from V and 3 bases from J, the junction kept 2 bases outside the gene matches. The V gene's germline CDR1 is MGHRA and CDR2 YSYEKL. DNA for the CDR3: TGCGCCAGCAGCCCGGGACTAGCAACAGATACGCAGTATTTT. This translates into CASSPGLATDTQYF.

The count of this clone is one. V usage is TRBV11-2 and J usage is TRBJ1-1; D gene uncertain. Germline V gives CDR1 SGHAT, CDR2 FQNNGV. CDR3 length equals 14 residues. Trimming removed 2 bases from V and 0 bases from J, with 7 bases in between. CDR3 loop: CASSLNGMNTEAFF. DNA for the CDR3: TGTGCCAGCAGCTTAAACGGGATGAACACTGAAGCTTTCTTT.

The CDR3 region is CASSLRGAGGLTGELFF. CDR3 DNA: TGTGCCAGCAGCTTAAGGGGAGCGGGAGGGCTCACCGGGGAGCTGTTTTTT. This chain connects TRBV11-2 to TRBJ2-2; 10 bases fit TRBD2. With 2 bases clipped from V and 4 bases from J, the junction kept 7 bases outside the gene matches. Germline lookup yields CDR1 SGHAT and CDR2 FQNNGV. This CDR3 is 17 amino acids long.

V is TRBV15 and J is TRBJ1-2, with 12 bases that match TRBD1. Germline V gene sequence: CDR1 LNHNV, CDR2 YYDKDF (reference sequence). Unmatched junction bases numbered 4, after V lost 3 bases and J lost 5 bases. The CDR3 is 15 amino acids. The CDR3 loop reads CATSSGTGGSYGYTF. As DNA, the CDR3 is TGTGCCACCAGCAGTGGGACAGGGGGCTCTTATGGCTACACCTTC.

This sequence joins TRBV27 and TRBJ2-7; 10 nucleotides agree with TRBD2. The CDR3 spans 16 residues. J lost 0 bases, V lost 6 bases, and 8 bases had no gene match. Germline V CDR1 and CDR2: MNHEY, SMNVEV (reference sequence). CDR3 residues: CASSYSASGSSYEQYF. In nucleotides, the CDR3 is TGTGCCAGCAGCTACTCCGCTAGCGGGAGCTCCTACGAGCAGTACTTC.

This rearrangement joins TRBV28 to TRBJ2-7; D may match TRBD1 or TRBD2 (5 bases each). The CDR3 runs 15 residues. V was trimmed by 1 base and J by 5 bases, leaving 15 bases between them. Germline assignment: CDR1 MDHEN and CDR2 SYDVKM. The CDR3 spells CASSLLGGGSDEQYF. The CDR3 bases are TGTGCCAGCAGTTTATTGGGTGGGGGTTCCGACGAGCAGTACTTC.

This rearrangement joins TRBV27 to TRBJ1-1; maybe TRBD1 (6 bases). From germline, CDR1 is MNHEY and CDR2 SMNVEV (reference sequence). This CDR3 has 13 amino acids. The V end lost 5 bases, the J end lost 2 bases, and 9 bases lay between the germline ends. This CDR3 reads CASSPGANTEAFF. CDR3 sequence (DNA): TGTGCCAGCAGTCCGGGGGCCAACACTGAAGCTTTCTTT.

Written as DNA, the CDR3 is TGTGCCAGCCAACTTACGGCAGGATACGATCAGCCCCAGCATTTT. This encodes CASQLTAGYDQPQHF. V gene TRBV6-1 combines with J gene TRBJ1-5, with D unresolved. CDR1 is MNHNS, CDR2 SASEGT, per germline. Trimming took 8 bases from V and 5 from J, leaving 19 bases between them. CDR3 length: 15 amino acids.

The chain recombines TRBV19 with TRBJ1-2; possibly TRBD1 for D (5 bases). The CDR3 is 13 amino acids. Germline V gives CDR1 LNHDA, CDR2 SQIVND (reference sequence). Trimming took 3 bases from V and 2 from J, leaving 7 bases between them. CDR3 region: CASSIAGNYGYTF. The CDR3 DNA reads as TGTGCCAGTAGTATTGCAGGGAACTATGGCTACACCTTC.

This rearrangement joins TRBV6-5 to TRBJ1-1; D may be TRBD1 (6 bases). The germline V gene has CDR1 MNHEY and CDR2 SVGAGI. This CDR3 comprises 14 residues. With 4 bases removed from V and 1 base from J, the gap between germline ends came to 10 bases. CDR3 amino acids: CASSWGHANTEAFF. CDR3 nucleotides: TGTGCCAGCAGTTGGGGACATGCGAACACTGAAGCTTTCTTT.

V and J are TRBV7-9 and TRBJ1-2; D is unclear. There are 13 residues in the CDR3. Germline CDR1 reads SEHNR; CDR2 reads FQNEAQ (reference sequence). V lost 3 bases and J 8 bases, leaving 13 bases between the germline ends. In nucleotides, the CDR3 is TGTGCCAGCAGCTTTAGACGTGATCTAGGCTACACCTTC. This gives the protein CASSFRRDLGYTF.

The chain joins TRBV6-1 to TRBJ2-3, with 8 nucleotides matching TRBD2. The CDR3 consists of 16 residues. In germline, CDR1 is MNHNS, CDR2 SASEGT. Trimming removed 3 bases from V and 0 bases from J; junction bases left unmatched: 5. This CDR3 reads CASSENSGISTDTQYF. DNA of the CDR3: TGTGCCAGCAGTGAGAATAGCGGGATTAGCACAGATACGCAGTATTTT.

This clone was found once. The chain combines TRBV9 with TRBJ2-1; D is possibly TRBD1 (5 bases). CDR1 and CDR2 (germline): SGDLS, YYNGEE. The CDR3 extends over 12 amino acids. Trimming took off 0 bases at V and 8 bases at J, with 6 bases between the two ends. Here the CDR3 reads CASSVARDEQFF. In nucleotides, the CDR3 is TGTGCCAGCAGCGTAGCCAGGGATGAGCAGTTCTTC.

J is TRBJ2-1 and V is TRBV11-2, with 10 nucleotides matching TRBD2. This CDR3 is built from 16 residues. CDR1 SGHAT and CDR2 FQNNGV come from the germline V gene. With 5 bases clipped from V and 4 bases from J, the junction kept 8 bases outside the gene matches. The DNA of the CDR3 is TGTGCCAGCAGCCTTGCATGGACTAGCGGATACAATGAGCAGTTCTTC. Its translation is CASSLAWTSGYNEQFF.